Shown below are 30 T cell receptor beta chains from a single sample sequenced in a study of molecular identifiers for immune sequencing clone quantification. Each CDR3 protein is one row after TCRdb ran MiXCR on the PCR reads. There are nearly 650,000 distinct CDR3 sequences in the sample; roughly 27% occur only once, and 0.78% lies in the top ten. Sequencing was performed on naive CD8+ T cells from blood, with Jurkat cell RNA spiked in. Regarding subset: FACS-sorted CD8+CD4-CCR7+CD45RA+ naive T cells. The receptor set was obtained from a human donor in good health. Some libraries in this study had Jurkat cell RNA spiked in.

Concerning this clonotype: This may be a read error, as it is one base from a much larger clone. J is TRBJ1-1 and V is TRBV6-5; 9 positions match TRBD1. This CDR3 is built from 14 residues. The V gene's germline CDR1 is MNHEY and CDR2 SVGAGI. V trimming: 2 bases; J trimming: 3 bases; junction bases outside the gene matches: 1. CDR3 amino acids: CASSYRTGDTEAFF. The CDR3 bases are TGTGCCAGCAGTTACCGGACAGGGGACACTGAAGCTTTCTTT.

The chain couples TRBV5-4 to TRBJ2-5; 9 positions agree with TRBD2. Germline loops: CDR1 SGHNT, CDR2 YYREEE (reference sequence). The CDR3 spans 17 residues. Trimming cost V 3 bases and J 3 bases; bases outside gene matches: 12. The CDR3 sequence: CASSSGWGLAGKETQYF. In DNA form, the CDR3 reads TGTGCCAGCAGCTCGGGGTGGGGGCTAGCGGGAAAAGAGACCCAGTACTTC.

This clonotype has ten or more counts. This chain joins TRBV4-1 and TRBJ1-4; D gene unclear. Trimming pared 2 bases from V and 5 bases from J, leaving 6 bases between. The CDR3 contains 13 residues. Per the germline V gene, CDR1 is MGHRA and CDR2 is YSYEKL. CDR3 residues: CASSQTENEKLFF. CDR3 DNA sequence: TGCGCCAGCAGCCAAACAGAAAATGAAAAACTGTTTTTT.

Notes on this clonotype: This may be a read error, as it is one base from a much larger clone. This chain uses TRBV7-9 with TRBJ2-3, with D possibly being TRBD2 (5 bases). This CDR3 contains 13 residues. Per the germline V gene, CDR1 is SEHNR and CDR2 is FQNEAQ (reference sequence). CDR3 protein: CVSSRPLGDTQYF. In nucleotides, the CDR3 is TGTGTCAGCAGTCGTCCACTAGGGGATACGCAGTATTTT.

This clonotype was detected many times. The rearrangement links TRBV6-6 to TRBJ2-5; 7 bases fit TRBD2. Germline CDR1 MNHNY, CDR2 SVGAGI (reference sequence). J was trimmed by 5 bases and V by 6 bases; bases with no gene match: 9. The CDR3 has 14 amino acids. This chain's CDR3 is CASRDPRGGETQYF. As DNA, the CDR3 is TGTGCCAGCAGAGATCCAAGGGGAGGGGAGACCCAGTACTTC.

Turning to this clonotype: A junction boundary mismatches the germline segment, possibly from a read error. This chain links TRBV9 with TRBJ2-3; 10 bases align to TRBD2. The CDR3 contains 17 residues. In germline, CDR1 is SGDLS, CDR2 YYNGEE. DNA for the CDR3: TGTGCCAGCAGCGTCTTGCTAGCGGGAGATAACACAGATGCGCAGTATTTT. Protein: CASSVLLAGDNTDAQYF.

The chain couples TRBV14 to TRBJ1-6; 8 bases are shared with TRBD1. Trimming at V came to 3 bases and at J to 5 bases, leaving 3 bases not matched to a gene. The CDR3 loop spans 15 amino acids. CDR1 and CDR2 (germline): SGHDN, FVKESK. Here the CDR3 DNA reads TGTGCCAGCAGCCATGGGACAGGCCATAATTCACCCCTCCACTTT. It is translated as CASSHGTGHNSPLHF.

Of note for this clonotype: Compared with germline, one end of the junction differs, possibly owing to a read error. The chain is built from TRBV27 and TRBJ2-1; D is tentatively TRBD1 or TRBD2 (5 bases each). CDR1 MNHEY and CDR2 SMNVEV come from the germline V gene (reference sequence). CDR3 length: 13 residues. CDR3 loop: CASCLWMGDEQFF. The DNA for the CDR3 is TGTGCCAGCTGTTTATGGATGGGGGATGAGCAGTTCTTC.

To note about this clonotype: A junction end diverges from the germline sequence, so it may reflect a read error. V and J are TRBV12-3 or TRBV12-4 and TRBJ2-3; 8 bases agree with TRBD2. This CDR3 has 15 amino acids. The CDR3 sequence is CASSYSGASTDTQCF. The CDR3 nucleotides read TGTGCCAGCAGTTATAGCGGGGCAAGCACAGATACGCAGTGTTTT.

The sample holds a few counts of this clonotype. V and J are TRBV6-6 and TRBJ2-7; D unresolved. The V end was cut by 4 bases, the J end by 1 base, with 23 bases between. Germline CDR1 reads MNHNY; CDR2 reads SVGAGI (reference sequence). This CDR3 has 18 amino acids. The CDR3 sequence is CASSLWGNVVLGSYEQYF. The CDR3, as DNA: TGTGCCAGCAGTTTGTGGGGTAACGTTGTTTTGGGATCCTACGAGCAGTACTTC.

This clonotype was observed many times. V gene TRBV6-5 combines with J gene TRBJ1-5; 7 positions agree with TRBD1. CDR3 length equals 14 residues. The germline V gene encodes CDR1 MNHEY and CDR2 SVGAGI. The V gene end was trimmed by 6 bases and the J gene end by 2 bases; junction bases not matched to a gene: 4. CDR3 coding DNA: TGTGCCAGCAGCGGCGGACAGGGCAATCAGCCCCAGCATTTT. Translated: CASSGGQGNQPQHF.

J is TRBJ2-7 and V is TRBV7-9, with 8 bases fitting TRBD1. CDR1 is SEHNR, CDR2 FQNEAQ, per germline (reference sequence). CDR3 size: 16 residues. V gave up 4 bases and J gave up 0 bases; unmatched junction bases: 8. The CDR3 coding sequence is TGTGCCAGCAGCTACCCGACAGGGGAAAGCTCCTACGAGCAGTACTTC. It yields the protein CASSYPTGESSYEQYF. Variable domain in full (rest from reference TRBV7-9 and TRBJ2-7): DTGVSQNPRHKITKRGQNVTFRCDPISEHNRLYWYRQTLGQGPEFLTYFQNEAQLEKSRLLSDRFSAERPKGSFSTLEIQRTEQGDSAMYLCASSYPTGESSYEQYFGPGTRLTVT.

Comments on this clonotype: This may be a read error, as it is one base from a much larger clone. The rearrangement uses TRBV27 and TRBJ2-7, with TRBD2 matching 7 bases. Germline V gene lookup returns CDR1 MNHEY and CDR2 SMNVEV (reference sequence). The CDR3 is 16 amino acids. The CDR3 bases are TGTGCCAGCAGTGAGACCCTAGCGGAAAGCTCCTACGAGCAGTGCTTC. Translated, it gives CASSETLAESSYEQCF.

The chain employs TRBV27 and TRBJ2-3; 9 nucleotides agree with TRBD2. This CDR3 contains 16 residues. J lost 10 bases, V lost 5 bases, and 16 bases had no gene match. Germline V gene sequence: CDR1 MNHEY, CDR2 SMNVEV (reference sequence). CDR3: CASSPLAGLSTNAQYF. The CDR3 nucleotides are TGTGCCAGCAGTCCTCTAGCGGGACTTAGCACAAATGCGCAGTATTTT.

This clonotype was seen ten or more times. The J gene is TRBJ2-3, the V gene TRBV7-6; 10 bases are a match to TRBD2. CDR3 size: 17 residues. J gave up 3 bases and V 1 base, and 7 bases lay outside the gene matches. The germline V gene encodes CDR1 SGHVS and CDR2 FNYEAQ. The CDR3 nucleotides are TGTGCCAGCAGCTTAGGGCCTAGCGGGGGAAAAACAGATACGCAGTATTTT. It yields the protein CASSLGPSGGKTDTQYF.

A few counts support this clonotype. CDR3 coding DNA: TGCAGTGCTAGGCCGGGACAGGGGTACACTGAAGCTTTCTTT. Protein sequence: CSARPGQGYTEAFF. The chain joins TRBV20-1 to TRBJ1-1; 10 bases align to TRBD1. V was clipped by 3 bases and J by 3 bases; unmatched bases: 4. The CDR3 loop spans 14 amino acids. Germline CDR1 is DFQATT and CDR2 is SNEGSKA (reference sequence).

This clonotype was observed a few times. The chain carries TRBV11-2 and TRBJ2-1, with unresolved D. Germline V gene data show CDR1 as SGHAT and CDR2 as FQNNGV. V was pared by 1 base and J by 5 bases, with 6 bases between. The CDR3 is made up of 13 amino acids. The CDR3 sequence: CASSLGSHNEQFF. For the CDR3, the DNA is TGTGCCAGCAGCTTAGGGTCGCACAATGAGCAGTTCTTC.

This clonotype was seen many times. The chain carries TRBV9 and TRBJ2-3; tentatively, D is TRBD1 (5 bases). The CDR3 is 13 amino acids. Germline values: CDR1 SGDLS, CDR2 YYNGEE. V lost 3 bases, J lost 4 bases, and 9 bases lay in between. The CDR3 DNA sequence: TGTGCCAGCAGCGAGGAGACAGCAGATACGCAGTATTTT. Residues: CASSEETADTQYF.

V gene TRBV9 combines with J gene TRBJ2-3; the match to TRBD1 covers 9 bases. V shed 0 bases and J 5 bases; nucleotides not matched to a gene: 28. The germline V gene encodes CDR1 SGDLS and CDR2 YYNGEE. The CDR3 consists of 23 residues. This CDR3 reads CASSVGDFLQGPARDRVIDTQYF. In nucleotides, the CDR3 is TGTGCCAGCAGCGTAGGAGATTTCCTTCAAGGGCCGGCTCGGGACAGGGTAATAGATACGCAGTATTTT. The whole variable domain, remainder taken from reference TRBV9 and TRBJ2-3, is DSGVTQTPKHLITATGQRVTLRCSPRSGDLSVYWYQQSLDQGLQFLIQYYNGEERAKGNILERFSAQQFPDLHSELNLSSLELGDSALYFCASSVGDFLQGPARDRVIDTQYFGPGTRLTVL.

In its sample, this clonotype was seen a few times. The J gene is TRBJ2-7, the V gene TRBV20-1; the D gene is possibly TRBD1 (5 bases). There are 13 residues in the CDR3. The germline V gene encodes CDR1 DFQATT and CDR2 SNEGSKA (reference sequence). Between the trimmed V and J ends, which lost 6 bases and 5 bases, there was a span of 17 bases. This CDR3 reads CSATRTTRHEQYF. The CDR3 coding sequence is TGCAGTGCGACCCGGACAACTCGGCACGAGCAGTACTTC.

The sample holds many counts of this clonotype. This chain joins TRBV9 and TRBJ2-7; 7 positions agree with TRBD2. The germline V gene encodes CDR1 SGDLS and CDR2 YYNGEE. Trimming at V came to 3 bases and at J to 4 bases, leaving 7 bases not matched to a gene. The CDR3 sequence is 14 residues long. CDR3: CASSAGGFAYEQYF. The CDR3 DNA is TGTGCCAGCAGCGCGGGGGGTTTTGCTTACGAGCAGTACTTC.

On this clonotype: A much larger clone sits a single nucleotide away, making a read error possible. The chain uses TRBV7-9 and TRBJ1-3; TRBD1 aligns across 7 bases. Germline assignment: CDR1 SEHNR and CDR2 FQNEAQ (reference sequence). The CDR3 extends over 17 amino acids. CDR3: CASSLFSRGVTGNTMYF. As DNA, the CDR3 is TGTGCCAGCAGCTTGTTCAGCAGGGGGGTCACTGGAAACACCATGTATTTT.

The rearrangement joins TRBV4-3 to TRBJ1-6; D is unclear. In germline, CDR1 is LGHNA, CDR2 YSLEER. This CDR3 has 13 amino acids. V gave up 3 bases and J gave up 10 bases, with 10 bases separating them. The CDR3 DNA reads as TGCGCCAGCAGCCACACAAGGTTATCACCCCTCCACTTT. This codes for CASSHTRLSPLHF.

The chain combines TRBV4-2 with TRBJ2-1, with 7 nucleotides matching TRBD2. This CDR3 comprises 15 residues. Trimming cost V 2 bases and J 5 bases; bases outside gene matches: 6. The V gene's germline CDR1 is LGHNA and CDR2 YNFKEQ. This chain's CDR3 is CASSQWVLADNEQFF. The CDR3 nucleotides read TGTGCCAGCAGCCAATGGGTTCTAGCGGACAATGAGCAGTTCTTC.

The chain combines TRBV4-1 with TRBJ2-4; D not resolved. Germline CDR1 MGHRA, CDR2 YSYEKL. Trimming left V 0 bases short and J 6 bases short, with 6 bases between. This CDR3 comprises 13 residues. This CDR3 is CASSQEVRNIQYF. CDR3 coding DNA: TGCGCCAGCAGCCAAGAGGTCAGAAACATTCAGTACTTC.

This clonotype showed up just a few times. This CDR3 reads CASRTRGRTGELFF. The CDR3 DNA follows: TGTGCCAGCAGGACAAGGGGCAGGACCGGGGAGCTGTTTTTT. This rearrangement joins TRBV27 to TRBJ2-2; perhaps TRBD1 as D (5 bases). Per germline, CDR1 MNHEY and CDR2 SMNVEV (reference sequence). V gave up 6 bases and J gave up 5 bases, with 13 bases separating them. The CDR3 sequence is 14 residues long.

The chain is built from TRBV27 and TRBJ2-5, with 7 bases that match TRBD2. The CDR3 has 13 residues. Germline V CDR1 and CDR2: MNHEY, SMNVEV (reference sequence). J was trimmed by 3 bases and V by 5 bases; bases with no gene match: 3. This CDR3 is CASSPAGEETQYF. The CDR3, as DNA: TGTGCCAGCAGTCCGGCGGGGGAAGAGACCCAGTACTTC.

Many counts were recorded for this clonotype. The gene calls are TRBV7-9 and TRBJ2-1; 9 bases map to TRBD1. The V and J ends lost 2 bases and 3 bases, in that order; junction bases with no gene match: 5. The germline V gene encodes CDR1 SEHNR and CDR2 FQNEAQ (reference sequence). The CDR3 covers 16 residues. The CDR3 nucleotides are TGTGCCAGCAGCTTACCCGGACAGGGGATCTACAATGAGCAGTTCTTC. This sequence encodes CASSLPGQGIYNEQFF. The variable domain in full, with the rest retrieved from reference TRBV7-9 and TRBJ2-1, is DTGVSQNPRHKITKRGQNVTFRCDPISEHNRLYWYRQTLGQGPEFLTYFQNEAQLEKSRLLSDRFSAERPKGSFSTLEIQRTEQGDSAMYLCASSLPGQGIYNEQFFGPGTRLTVL.

Many counts were recorded for this clonotype. The chain links TRBV29-1 to TRBJ2-4; D is perhaps TRBD2 (5 bases). The CDR3 covers 13 residues. Germline loops: CDR1 SQVTM, CDR2 ANQGSEA. V gave up 3 bases and J gave up 7 bases, with 13 bases separating them. The CDR3 sequence is CSVDGGSRNIQYF. The CDR3 nucleotides read TGCAGCGTTGATGGTGGGAGTAGGAACATTCAGTACTTC.

The J gene is TRBJ2-1, the V gene TRBV12-3 or TRBV12-4; D gene ambiguous. V lost 0 bases to trimming and J lost 7 bases, with 13 bases between them. The CDR3 extends over 15 amino acids. The CDR3: CASSLAGAVGNEQFF. CDR3 nucleotide sequence: TGTGCCAGCAGTTTAGCAGGAGCCGTTGGGAATGAGCAGTTCTTC.